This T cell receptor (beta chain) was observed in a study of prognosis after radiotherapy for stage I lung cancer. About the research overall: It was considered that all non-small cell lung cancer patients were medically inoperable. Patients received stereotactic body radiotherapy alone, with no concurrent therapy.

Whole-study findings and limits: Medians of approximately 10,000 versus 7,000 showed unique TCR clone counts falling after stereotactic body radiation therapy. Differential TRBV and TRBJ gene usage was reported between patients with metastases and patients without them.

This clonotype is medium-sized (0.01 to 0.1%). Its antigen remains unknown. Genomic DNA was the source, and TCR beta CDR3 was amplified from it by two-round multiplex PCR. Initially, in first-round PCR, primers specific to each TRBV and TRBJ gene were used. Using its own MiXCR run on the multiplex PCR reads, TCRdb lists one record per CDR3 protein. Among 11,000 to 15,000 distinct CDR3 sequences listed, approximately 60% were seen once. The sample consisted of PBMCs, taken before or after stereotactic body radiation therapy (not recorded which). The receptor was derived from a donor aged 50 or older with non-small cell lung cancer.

The DNA for the CDR3 is TGCGCCAGCAGCCAACAGGGCTCTGGGGCCAACGTCCTGACTTTC. Translation gives CASSQQGSGANVLTF. The rearrangement joins TRBV4-1 to TRBJ2-6; D might be TRBD1 (5 bases). CDR3 length: 15 residues. From germline, CDR1 is MGHRA and CDR2 YSYEKL. V was shortened by 2 bases and J by 0 bases, with 5 bases between the two germline ends.